The 18 T cell receptor beta chains below come from one sample, sequenced in a study of shared clonotypes between healthy human individuals. Data came from immunoSEQ multiplex PCR; TCRdb stores just in-frame clones and leaves some out. The data contain roughly 2,000,000 clones, roughly 94% of them singletons. CD45RO negativity and positive selection for CCR7 defined naive CD8 cells, a population that excluded terminally differentiated effector memory CD45RA+ cells. The sample taken for sequencing was naive CD8+ T cells sorted from blood. These receptors were taken from a man aged 18 to 29 in good health.

The count of this clone is one. Other DNA sequences within the sample encode an identical CDR3. The chain links TRBV27 to TRBJ2-7; D could derive from TRBD1 or TRBD2 (5 bases each). The germline V gene encodes CDR1 MNHEY and CDR2 SMNVEV (reference sequence). The CDR3 totals 13 residues. The germline V and J ends were trimmed by 5 bases and 3 bases, with 11 bases remaining between them. The CDR3: CASSPGTFYEQYF. CDR3 bases: TGTGCCAGCAGTCCGGGGACGTTCTACGAGCAGTACTTC.

The rearrangement uses TRBV7-6 and TRBJ2-5; 7 bases are shared with TRBD2. V shed 1 base, J shed 2 bases, and the junction held 4 bases outside the gene matches. This CDR3 has 15 amino acids. Germline V gives CDR1 SGHVS, CDR2 FNYEAQ. The chain's CDR3 is CASSLDLAVQETQYF. As DNA, the CDR3 is TGTGCCAGCAGCTTAGACCTAGCGGTACAAGAGACCCAGTACTTC.

J is TRBJ2-7 and V is TRBV11-2, with 10 positions matching TRBD2. The CDR3 loop spans 15 amino acids. CDR1 and CDR2 from the germline V gene are SGHAT and FQNNGV. The J segment lost 0 bases and the V segment lost 3 bases, leaving 2 bases of the junction unmatched. The CDR3 nucleotides are TGTGCCAGCAGCTTGACTAGCGGGCTCTCCTACGAGCAGTACTTC. Residues: CASSLTSGLSYEQYF.

Worth noting for this clone: This sample also contains other DNA sequences that code for the same CDR3. This sequence joins TRBV27 and TRBJ2-1, with D possibly being TRBD1 (6 bases). In germline, CDR1 is MNHEY, CDR2 SMNVEV (reference sequence). V was trimmed by 1 base and J by 4 bases, leaving 8 bases between them. The CDR3 extends over 14 amino acids. The CDR3 here is CASSLLGQYNEQFF. The CDR3, as DNA: TGTGCCAGCAGTTTATTAGGACAGTACAATGAGCAGTTCTTC.

The chain uses TRBV7-9 and TRBJ2-7, with TRBD2 matching 7 bases. The CDR3 extends over 13 amino acids. J was trimmed by 8 bases and V by 2 bases; bases with no gene match: 6. Germline loops: CDR1 SEHNR, CDR2 FQNEAQ (reference sequence). DNA of the CDR3: TGTGCCAGCAGCTTACACGGCGGGGGACAGCAGTACTTC. Amino acids: CASSLHGGGQQYF.

The rearrangement joins TRBV6-5 to TRBJ2-1, with 10 positions matching TRBD2. Germline lookup yields CDR1 MNHEY and CDR2 SVGAGI. There are 15 residues in the CDR3. Trimming cost V 6 bases and J 6 bases; bases outside gene matches: 8. The DNA for the CDR3 is TGTGCCAGCAGGGCCGGGACTAGCGTCCGCAATGAGCAGTTCTTC. Translation gives CASRAGTSVRNEQFF.

The chain combines TRBV19 with TRBJ2-5; 11 positions match TRBD1. Per the germline V gene, CDR1 is LNHDA and CDR2 is SQIVND (reference sequence). The length of the CDR3 is 14 residues. V lost 4 bases and J lost 5; bases outside the gene matches: 3. CDR3 amino acids: CASSTGQGVETQYF. CDR3 nucleotide sequence: TGTGCCAGTAGTACGGGACAGGGGGTGGAGACCCAGTACTTC.

This rearrangement joins TRBV4-1 to TRBJ2-5; 9 nucleotides match TRBD1. V trimming: 3 bases; J trimming: 2 bases; junction bases outside the gene matches: 10. Germline loops: CDR1 MGHRA, CDR2 YSYEKL. This CDR3 comprises 17 residues. The CDR3 nucleotides are TGCGCCAGCAGCCATTCGGGACAGGGTGTGGGGCAAGAGACCCAGTACTTC. It specifies CASSHSGQGVGQETQYF.

This chain uses TRBV27 with TRBJ2-3; 8 bases agree with TRBD1. CDR3 size: 16 residues. The germline V gene has CDR1 MNHEY and CDR2 SMNVEV (reference sequence). J lost 1 base, V lost 6 bases, and 9 bases had no gene match. CDR3 sequence reads: CASSYLMGQGTDTQYF. As DNA, the CDR3 is TGTGCCAGCAGCTATTTAATGGGACAGGGCACAGATACGCAGTATTTT.

This chain uses TRBV7-9 with TRBJ1-2; tentatively, D is TRBD1 (5 bases). CDR3 length: 14 residues. V was pared by 5 bases and J by 5 bases, with 15 bases between. Looked up from germline, CDR1 is SEHNR and CDR2 is FQNEAQ (reference sequence). CDR3 loop: CASSPTDEQYGYTF. The CDR3 nucleotides read TGTGCCAGCAGCCCGACAGACGAACAATATGGCTACACCTTC.

The V gene is TRBV5-6, the J gene TRBJ2-7; 8 bases are a match to TRBD1. V was clipped by 3 bases and J by 4 bases; unmatched bases: 9. Germline assignment: CDR1 SGHDT and CDR2 YYEEEE. The CDR3 is 15 residues long. CDR3 protein: CASSSVAGGSYEQYF. The CDR3 nucleotides are TGTGCCAGCAGCTCCGTGGCAGGGGGCTCATACGAGCAGTACTTC.

The J gene is TRBJ2-1, the V gene TRBV9; tentative D call: TRBD1 (5 bases). Trimming shortened V by 2 bases and J by 3 bases, and 12 bases separated the two germline ends. From germline, CDR1 is SGDLS and CDR2 YYNGEE. The CDR3 is 15 amino acids. CDR3 amino acids: CASSVLRTNYNEQFF. In nucleotides, the CDR3 is TGTGCCAGCAGCGTTCTTCGGACAAACTACAATGAGCAGTTCTTC.

This chain joins TRBV6-5 and TRBJ2-7; no clear D gene. The CDR3 extends over 13 amino acids. Germline CDR1 and CDR2: MNHEY and SVGAGI. Trimming took off 6 bases at V and 6 bases at J, with 15 bases between the two ends. CDR3 protein: CASRGSFSGEQYF. Here the CDR3 DNA reads TGTGCCAGCAGAGGAAGCTTTTCGGGCGAGCAGTACTTC.

This chain uses TRBV5-1 with TRBJ2-3; possibly TRBD2 for D (7 bases). This CDR3 is built from 18 residues. Germline CDR1 is SGHRS and CDR2 is YFSETQ. V lost 0 bases and J lost 0, with 17 bases in between. The CDR3 is CASSLVGGRGTSTDTQYF. DNA of the CDR3: TGCGCCAGCAGCTTGGTCGGGGGGCGAGGAACTAGCACAGATACGCAGTATTTT.

This clone occurred once. The rearrangement links TRBV5-1 to TRBJ1-2, with 7 bases fitting TRBD1. This CDR3 region has 13 residues. J gave up 6 bases and V 2 bases, and 4 bases lay outside the gene matches. Germline values: CDR1 SGHRS, CDR2 YFSETQ. CDR3 DNA sequence: TGCGCCAGCAGCTTCTCTACAGGGGATGGCTACACCTTC. Protein sequence: CASSFSTGDGYTF.

The chain joins TRBV28 to TRBJ2-4; 7 bases agree with TRBD1. The CDR3 has 14 amino acids. V was clipped by 4 bases and J by 12 bases; unmatched bases: 12. Germline V gene lookup returns CDR1 MDHEN and CDR2 SYDVKM. Here the CDR3 DNA reads TGTGCCAGCAGTTACTCAGGACAGGAAGGAGCTCAGTACTTC. Encoded protein: CASSYSGQEGAQYF.

This chain connects TRBV4-1 to TRBJ2-7, with D uncertain. CDR1 is MGHRA and CDR2 is YSYEKL in the germline V gene. The CDR3 runs to 13 residues. The germline V and J ends were trimmed by 1 base and 3 bases, with 7 bases remaining between them. The CDR3 sequence is CASSQAPFYEQYF. CDR3 DNA: TGCGCCAGCAGCCAAGCACCGTTCTACGAGCAGTACTTC.

This chain connects TRBV28 to TRBJ2-5; 9 nucleotides match TRBD2. J was trimmed by 5 bases and V by 5 bases; bases with no gene match: 15. Looked up from germline, CDR1 is MDHEN and CDR2 is SYDVKM. CDR3 size: 17 residues. CDR3 DNA: TGTGCCAGCAGTCCTCTGGCTAGCGGGGTACGGGGGGAGACCCAGTACTTC. Residues: CASSPLASGVRGETQYF.